The 8 T cell receptor beta chains below come from one sample, sequenced in a study of blood T cell repertoires in COVID-19. Profiled with immunoSEQ multiplex PCR; TCRdb holds only in-frame clones, not every one. Here the sample spans about 200,000 clones, around 83% being singletons. Sequencing was performed on peripheral blood. These TCRs come from a woman aged 70-85 years with COVID-19, enrolled during active disease.

The chain employs TRBV28 and TRBJ1-3; 8 bases align to TRBD1. CDR3 length: 15 residues. Germline assignment: CDR1 MDHEN and CDR2 SYDVKM. Unmatched junction bases numbered 9, after V lost 6 bases and J lost 5 bases. CDR3 nucleotides: TGTGCCAGCAGCCTAGTACAGGGGGTAAGAAACACCATATATTTT. This codes for CASSLVQGVRNTIYF.

The chain employs TRBV27 and TRBJ1-3, with TRBD1 identical over 10 bases. The CDR3 has 18 residues. The V gene end was trimmed by 5 bases and the J gene end by 4 bases; junction bases not matched to a gene: 14. CDR1 is MNHEY, CDR2 SMNVEV, per germline (reference sequence). The CDR3 loop reads CASSPRDRGPFSGNTIYF. The CDR3 DNA follows: TGTGCCAGCAGTCCCCGGGACAGGGGCCCCTTTTCAGGAAACACCATATATTTT.

This clone was recorded a few times. The chain employs TRBV4-3 and TRBJ1-6; 9 bases match TRBD1. V shed 4 bases, J shed 7 bases, and the junction held 5 bases outside the gene matches. CDR1 is LGHNA and CDR2 is YSLEER in the germline V gene. The length of the CDR3 is 15 residues. CDR3 sequence: CASSPGTGWNSPLHF. The CDR3, as DNA: TGCGCCAGCAGCCCCGGGACAGGGTGGAATTCACCCCTCCACTTT.

The chain carries TRBV6-5 and TRBJ2-1, with 9 positions matching TRBD2. Germline values: CDR1 MNHEY, CDR2 SVGAGI. V lost 4 bases, J lost 5 bases, and 6 bases stayed unmatched. The CDR3 runs 15 residues. CDR3 sequence (DNA): TGTGCCAGCAGTTTTGGACTAGCGAAAAACAATGAGCAGTTCTTC. It specifies CASSFGLAKNNEQFF.

This clone was found once. The chain couples TRBV5-8 to TRBJ2-2; D perhaps matches TRBD2 (5 bases). Germline lookup yields CDR1 SGHTS and CDR2 YDEGEE. The V gene lost 0 bases and the J gene lost 4 bases, with 7 bases spanning the gap. The CDR3 length is 14 residues. In nucleotides, the CDR3 is TGTGCCAGCAGCTTGGTCGGACTCACCGGGGAGCTGTTTTTT. This sequence encodes CASSLVGLTGELFF.

The gene calls are TRBV18 and TRBJ2-5; D possibly corresponds to TRBD1 (5 bases). The CDR3 sequence is 13 residues long. V dropped 4 bases and J dropped 1 base, with 7 bases sitting between them. CDR1 and CDR2 from the germline V gene are KGHSH and LQKENI. CDR3 nucleotides: TGTGCCAGCTCACTTCAGGGCCAAGAGACCCAGTACTTC. This gives the protein CASSLQGQETQYF.

The rearrangement uses TRBV5-1 and TRBJ2-1, with D tentatively TRBD1 (5 bases). The V end lost 6 bases, the J end lost 0 bases, and 10 bases lay between the germline ends. The CDR3 length is 14 residues. Germline V gene sequence: CDR1 SGHRS, CDR2 YFSETQ. The CDR3 sequence: CASTVTASYNEQFF. The CDR3 DNA reads TGCGCCAGCACCGTGACAGCCTCCTACAATGAGCAGTTCTTC. The whole variable domain, filled in from reference TRBV5-1 and TRBJ2-1, reads KAGVTQTPRYLIKTRGQQVTLSCSPISGHRSVSWYQQTPGQGLQFLFEYFSETQRNKGNFPGRFSGRQFSNSRSEMNVSTLELGDSALYLCASTVTASYNEQFFGPGTRLTVL.

V gene TRBV10-1 combines with J gene TRBJ1-1; a weak D match, TRBD1 (6 bases). V lost 5 bases, J lost 7 bases, and 14 bases lay in between. This CDR3 comprises 13 residues. Germline loops: CDR1 WNHNN, CDR2 SYGVQD (reference sequence). The CDR3 DNA sequence: TGCGCCAGCAGTAATTTTTGGACAGATGAAGCTTTCTTT. It codes for CASSNFWTDEAFF.